The rows below give T cell receptor beta chains drawn from one sample of a study of cytomegalovirus exposure and HLA in healthy donors. Data came from immunoSEQ multiplex PCR; TCRdb stores just in-frame clones and leaves some out. The repertoire holds under 200,000 clones, 65% to 80% seen once, with roughly 6.4% in the top ten. Sequenced input: PBMCs. The receptors originated from a woman between 40 and 50 years old in good health and CMV-seropositive. CDR3s include the opening cysteine and the closing phenylalanine or tryptophan. The order of the fields is CDR3 protein, CDR3 DNA, clone size, J gene, D gene, V gene. A D gene is named only where the DNA matches it firmly. The size entry is marked missing in some rows and otherwise reads once, few, many or a size class.

cdr3_aa: CASSPESGEETQYF
cdr3_nt: TGCGCCAGCAGCCCGGAGTCAGGGGAAGAGACCCAGTACTTC
clone_size: once
j_call: TRBJ2-5
d_call: -
v_call: TRBV5-1

cdr3_aa: CASSVAVQGFGYTF
cdr3_nt: TGTGCCAGCAGCGTAGCCGTTCAGGGATTTGGCTACACCTTC
clone_size: -
j_call: TRBJ1-2
d_call: -
v_call: TRBV9

cdr3_aa: CAGGTTGNTIYF
cdr3_nt: TGTGCCGGCGGGACGACTGGAAACACCATATATTTT
clone_size: -
j_call: TRBJ1-3
d_call: -
v_call: TRBV30

cdr3_aa: CSSSSPQTGGGYEQYF
cdr3_nt: TGTTCCAGCAGCTCCCCCCAGACAGGGGGCGGATACGAGCAGTACTTC
clone_size: -
j_call: TRBJ2-7
d_call: TRBD1
v_call: TRBV7-9

cdr3_aa: CASSPQGQANEKLFF
cdr3_nt: TGTGCCAGCTCACCACAGGGACAGGCTAATGAAAAACTGTTTTTT
clone_size: -
j_call: TRBJ1-4
d_call: TRBD1
v_call: TRBV18

cdr3_aa: CASSQAPWRKYSGANGLTF
cdr3_nt: TGCGCCAGCAGCCAAGCCCCGTGGCGGAAGTACTCTGGGGCCAACGGCCTGACTTTC
clone_size: -
j_call: TRBJ2-6
d_call: -
v_call: TRBV4-3

cdr3_aa: CASRAPGGNYGYTF
cdr3_nt: TGTGCCAGCAGGGCCCCGGGGGGTAACTATGGCTACACCTTC
clone_size: -
j_call: TRBJ1-2
d_call: -
v_call: TRBV28

cdr3_aa: CASSFTGALFF
cdr3_nt: TGTGCCAGCAGCTTCACAGGTGCTCTTTTCTTT
clone_size: -
j_call: TRBJ1-1
d_call: -
v_call: TRBV7-9

cdr3_aa: CASRTQGTGEQFF
cdr3_nt: TGTGCCAGTAGGACACAGGGTACTGGGGAGCAGTTCTTC
clone_size: -
j_call: TRBJ2-1
d_call: -
v_call: TRBV19

cdr3_aa: CASSITGLVTEAFF
cdr3_nt: TGTGCCAGTAGTATTACGGGTTTGGTCACTGAAGCTTTCTTT
clone_size: once
j_call: TRBJ1-1
d_call: -
v_call: TRBV19

cdr3_aa: CASGPQVNTEAFF
cdr3_nt: TGTGCTAGTGGGCCACAGGTGAACACTGAAGCTTTCTTT
clone_size: -
j_call: TRBJ1-1
d_call: -
v_call: TRBV12-5

cdr3_aa: CASSEGDFFYGYTF
cdr3_nt: TGTGCCAGCAGTGAAGGGGACTTTTTCTATGGCTACACCTTC
clone_size: -
j_call: TRBJ1-2
d_call: -
v_call: TRBV2

cdr3_aa: CASRKTGTSDTYEQYF
cdr3_nt: TGTGCCAGCAGAAAAACCGGGACTAGCGATACCTACGAGCAGTACTTC
clone_size: -
j_call: TRBJ2-7
d_call: TRBD2
v_call: TRBV4-2

cdr3_aa: CASSHQPGASGNEQFF
cdr3_nt: TGCGCCAGCAGCCATCAACCCGGAGCCTCGGGGAATGAGCAGTTCTTC
clone_size: -
j_call: TRBJ2-1
d_call: -
v_call: TRBV4-1

cdr3_aa: CASSPDSLANYGYTF
cdr3_nt: TGTGCCAGCAGCCCCGACAGTTTAGCTAACTATGGCTACACCTTC
clone_size: -
j_call: TRBJ1-2
d_call: -
v_call: TRBV6-1

cdr3_aa: CASSEASYGYTF
cdr3_nt: TGTGCCAGCAGTGAGGCCAGCTATGGCTACACCTTC
clone_size: -
j_call: TRBJ1-2
d_call: -
v_call: TRBV2

cdr3_aa: CASSVAGGGNEQFF
cdr3_nt: TGTGCCAGCAGCGTAGCGGGGGGAGGGAATGAGCAGTTCTTC
clone_size: -
j_call: TRBJ2-1
d_call: TRBD2
v_call: TRBV9

cdr3_aa: CASSQDHRENTEAFF
cdr3_nt: TGCGCCAGCAGCCAAGACCACAGGGAAAACACTGAAGCTTTCTTT
clone_size: once
j_call: TRBJ1-1
d_call: -
v_call: TRBV4-1